This T cell receptor beta chain was observed in a study of blood T cell repertoires in COVID-19. TCRdb's copy holds only in-frame clones and misses some; the assay was immunoSEQ multiplex PCR. The sample includes approximately 220,000 clones, roughly 85% of them seen just once. Participant age was about 18 to 89 years, and participants resided in roughly 25 US areas. This TCR was recovered from a woman aged 40-49 years with acute COVID-19. Sequenced material: PBMCs or T cells enriched from blood (not recorded which).

The CDR3 here is CASSFLGGSGANVLTF. CDR3 DNA sequence: TGTGCCAGCAGTTTTTTGGGGGGCTCTGGGGCCAACGTCCTGACTTTC. The V call is TRBV28, the J call TRBJ2-6; tentatively, D is TRBD2 (6 bases). The V end lost 3 bases, the J end lost 0 bases, and 9 bases lay between the germline ends. CDR1 and CDR2 (germline): MDHEN, SYDVKM. The CDR3 is made up of 16 amino acids.